This T cell receptor beta chain originates from a study of type 1 regulatory T cells. Looking at the study overall: T-allo10 is an in vitro-generated, Tr1-enriched CD4 T cell product specific for alloantigen.

The V gene end was trimmed by 0 bases and the J gene end by 3 bases; junction bases not matched to a gene: 12. The CDR3 extends over 18 amino acids. Germline assignment: CDR1 SGDLS and CDR2 YYNGEE. Comments on this clonotype: The antigen is unknown.

TCRdb re-called the reads with MiXCR, one entry per CDR3 protein. Counted here are tens of thousands of distinct CDR3 sequences, 55% to 65% occurring once; the ten biggest clones make up 1.5% to 2%. Study-level findings and limits: Type 1 regulatory T cells had a more restricted TCR repertoire than non-type 1 regulatory T cells.

The J gene is TRBJ2-7, the V gene TRBV9, with 10 bases matching TRBD2. The sequenced sample was cultured non-Tr1 T cells, either the whole culture or a sorted T cell fraction (not recorded which). This sequence originates from a human donor in good health. In DNA form, the CDR3 reads TGTGCCAGCAGCGTAGGGGCTAGCGGGAGAGGGAGGGACTACGAGCAGTACTTC. Protein: CASSVGASGRGRDYEQYF.